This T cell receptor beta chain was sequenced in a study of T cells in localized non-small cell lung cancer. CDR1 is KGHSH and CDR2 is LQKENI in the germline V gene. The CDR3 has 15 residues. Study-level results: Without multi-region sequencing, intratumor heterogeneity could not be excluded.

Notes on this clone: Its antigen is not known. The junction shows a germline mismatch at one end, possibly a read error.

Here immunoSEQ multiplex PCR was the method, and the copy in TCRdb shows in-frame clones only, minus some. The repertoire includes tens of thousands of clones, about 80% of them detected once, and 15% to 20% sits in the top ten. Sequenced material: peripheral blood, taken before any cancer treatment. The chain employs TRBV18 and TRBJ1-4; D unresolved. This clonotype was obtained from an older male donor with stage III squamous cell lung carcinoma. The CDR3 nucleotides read TGTGCCAGCTCCCCACGGGCCCCCGGTTTGGAAAAACTGTTTTTT. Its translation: CASSPRAPGLEKLFF. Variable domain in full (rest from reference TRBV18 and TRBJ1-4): NAGVMQNPRHLVRRRGQEARLRCSPMKGHSHVYWYRQLPEEGLKFMVYLQKENIIDESGMPKERFSAEFPKEGPSILRIQQVVRGDSAAYFCASSPRAPGLEKLFFGSGTQLSVL.